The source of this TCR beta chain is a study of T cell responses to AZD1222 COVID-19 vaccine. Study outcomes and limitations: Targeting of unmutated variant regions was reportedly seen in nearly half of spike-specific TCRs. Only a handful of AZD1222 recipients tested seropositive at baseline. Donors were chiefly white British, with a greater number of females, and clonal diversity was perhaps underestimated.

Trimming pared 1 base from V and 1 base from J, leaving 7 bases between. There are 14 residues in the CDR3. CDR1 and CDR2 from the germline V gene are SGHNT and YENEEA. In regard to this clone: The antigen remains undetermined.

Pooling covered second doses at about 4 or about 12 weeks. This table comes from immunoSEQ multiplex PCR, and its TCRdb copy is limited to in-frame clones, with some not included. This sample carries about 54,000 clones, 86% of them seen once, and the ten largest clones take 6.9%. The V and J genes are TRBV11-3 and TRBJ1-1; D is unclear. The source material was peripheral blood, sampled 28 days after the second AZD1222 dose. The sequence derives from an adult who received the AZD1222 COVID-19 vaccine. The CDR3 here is CASSLGVKNTEAFF. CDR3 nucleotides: TGTGCCAGCAGCTTAGGCGTGAAGAACACTGAAGCTTTCTTT.